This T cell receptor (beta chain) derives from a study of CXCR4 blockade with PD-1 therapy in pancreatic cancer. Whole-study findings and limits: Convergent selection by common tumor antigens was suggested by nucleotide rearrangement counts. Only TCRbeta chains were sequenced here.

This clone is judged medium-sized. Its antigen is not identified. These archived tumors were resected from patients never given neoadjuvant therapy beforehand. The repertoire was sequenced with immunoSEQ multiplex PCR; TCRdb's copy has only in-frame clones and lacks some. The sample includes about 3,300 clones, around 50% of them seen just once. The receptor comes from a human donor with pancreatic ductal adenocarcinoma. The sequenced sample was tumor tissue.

DNA for the CDR3: TGTGCCACCAGCCGTGGCAGGGCTGGGGCCAACGTCCTGACTTTC. Translation gives CATSRGRAGANVLTF. The V call is TRBV15, the J call TRBJ2-6; D is possibly TRBD1 (5 bases). Germline V gene data show CDR1 as LNHNV and CDR2 as YYDKDF (reference sequence). CDR3 size: 15 residues. Trimming removed 5 bases from V and 2 bases from J, with 10 bases in between.